This is a list of T cell receptor beta chains from one sample in a study of blood T cell repertoires in COVID-19. Assay used: immunoSEQ multiplex PCR; TCRdb lists only in-frame clones, some missing. Altogether over 25,000 clones are present, roughly 85% being singletons, with the ten largest covering around 8.6%. Sequencing was done on a sample of peripheral blood. Every receptor here comes from an elderly man with active COVID-19. Both conserved end residues are part of each CDR3. The order of the fields is D gene, J gene, V gene, clone size, CDR3 protein, CDR3 DNA. The D gene is left open where the match is weak. Clone size is stated in some rows and not others, as once, few, many or a class when expanded.

D gene: -; J gene: TRBJ1-4; V gene: TRBV21-1; clone size: -; CDR3 protein: CASSCGDSFNEKLFF; CDR3 DNA: TGTGCCAGCAGCTGTGGGGACAGCTTTAATGAAAAACTGTTTTTT
D gene: TRBD1; J gene: TRBJ2-7; V gene: TRBV19; clone size: -; CDR3 protein: CASKVGGTGASYEQYF; CDR3 DNA: TGTGCCAGTAAAGTGGGCGGGACAGGGGCATCCTACGAGCAGTACTTC
D gene: TRBD1; J gene: TRBJ1-3; V gene: TRBV10-3; clone size: -; CDR3 protein: CAISTTGSPGNTIYF; CDR3 DNA: TGTGCCATCAGCACGACAGGGAGTCCTGGAAACACCATATATTTT
D gene: -; J gene: TRBJ2-1; V gene: TRBV5-1; clone size: few; CDR3 protein: CASSLVLAVNEQFF; CDR3 DNA: TGCGCCAGCAGCTTGGTTTTAGCCGTCAATGAGCAGTTCTTC
D gene: TRBD1; J gene: TRBJ1-1; V gene: TRBV5-1; clone size: -; CDR3 protein: CASSSTGTGDLAFF; CDR3 DNA: TGCGCCAGCAGCTCGACCGGGACAGGGGACCTGGCTTTCTTT
D gene: TRBD2; J gene: TRBJ2-3; V gene: TRBV7-9; clone size: -; CDR3 protein: CASSPVAGGRTDTQYF; CDR3 DNA: TGTGCCAGCAGCCCGGTAGCGGGGGGGCGCACAGATACGCAGTATTTT
D gene: -; J gene: TRBJ2-3; V gene: TRBV7-9; clone size: few; CDR3 protein: CAPGEASTDTQYF; CDR3 DNA: TGTGCTCCGGGTGAAGCGAGCACAGATACGCAGTATTTT
D gene: -; J gene: TRBJ2-6; V gene: TRBV3-1/TRBV3-2; clone size: -; CDR3 protein: CASSQVRAGLVGANVLTF; CDR3 DNA: TGTGCCAGCAGCCAAGTTAGGGCAGGGCTAGTTGGGGCCAACGTCCTGACTTTC
D gene: -; J gene: TRBJ1-2; V gene: TRBV6-1; clone size: -; CDR3 protein: CASSEIGQLYGYTF; CDR3 DNA: TGTGCCAGCAGTGAAATTGGACAGCTCTATGGCTACACCTTC
D gene: -; J gene: TRBJ2-7; V gene: TRBV9; clone size: -; CDR3 protein: CASSVGQSYEQYF; CDR3 DNA: TGTGCCAGCAGCGTCGGACAGAGCTACGAGCAGTACTTC
D gene: -; J gene: TRBJ1-1; V gene: TRBV19; clone size: -; CDR3 protein: CASSTWTENTEAFF; CDR3 DNA: TGTGCCAGTAGTACCTGGACAGAAAACACTGAAGCTTTCTTT
D gene: TRBD2; J gene: TRBJ2-7; V gene: TRBV11-3; clone size: few; CDR3 protein: CASSLVGGLAGSYEQYF; CDR3 DNA: TGTGCCAGCAGCTTAGTAGGCGGACTAGCGGGCTCCTACGAGCAGTACTTC